This T cell receptor beta chain was sequenced during a study of PD-1 blockade in classical Hodgkin lymphoma. Time point in this sample: cycle 4 day 1 (C4D1), after more than 5 weeks of nivolumab. The patients all showed relapse after autologous stem cell transplantation, while their brentuximab vedotin exposure varied. Best response was recorded as complete response, partial response or progressive disease. Profiling relied on immunoSEQ multiplex PCR, and the TCRdb table lists in-frame clones only, not all of them. The repertoire holds roughly 94,000 clones, with roughly 91% as singletons. The CDR3 sequence is 15 residues long. CDR1 is MNHNS and CDR2 is SASEGT in the germline V gene. Trimming pared 6 bases from V and 5 bases from J, leaving 19 bases between. Study-wide findings and caveats: When set against healthy donors, newly diagnosed patients were reported to show lower baseline TCR diversity. CD4+ TCR diversity rose significantly by C4D1, and CD8+ TCR diversity did not.

With regard to this clone: Its target is not known.

The specimen comprised peripheral blood mononuclear cells (PBMCs), sampled before the fourth cycle of nivolumab. This clonotype was obtained from a human donor with classical Hodgkin lymphoma. The rearrangement joins TRBV6-1 to TRBJ1-1; TRBD1 is a possible D gene (6 bases). In DNA form, the CDR3 reads TGTGCCAGCAGCACCCAACAGGGCCGAGGGACTGAAGCTTTCTTT. It encodes CASSTQQGRGTEAFF.